These 5 T cell receptor beta chains were all obtained from the same sample, sequenced in a study of OX40 agonist ivuxolimab in advanced cancers. Clones were read by immunoSEQ multiplex PCR, and TCRdb kept only the in-frame ones, dropping some. The sample yields some 87,000 clones, about 94% seen once. The sample here was CD4+ or CD8+ T cells sorted from blood, taken in a trial of the OX40 agonist ivuxolimab. These receptors all come from an adult with an advanced solid tumor such as melanoma, head and neck, liver or kidney cancer.

This sequence joins TRBV4-3 and TRBJ2-7, with D perhaps matching TRBD2 (5 bases). Trimming removed 0 bases at V and 2 bases at J, with 11 bases between. Germline V lookup: CDR1 LGHNA, CDR2 YSLEER. CDR3 size: 15 residues. CDR3 amino acids: CASSQDPVGTYEQYF. The DNA of the CDR3 is TGCGCCAGCAGCCAAGACCCTGTCGGGACCTACGAGCAGTACTTC.

The V gene is TRBV27, the J gene TRBJ2-7; D is undetermined. CDR3 length: 14 residues. Germline CDR1 MNHEY, CDR2 SMNVEV (reference sequence). Trimming stripped 4 bases from V and 1 base from J, with 11 bases between. CDR3 loop: CASSYAQASYEQYF. The CDR3 nucleotides are TGTGCCAGCAGTTACGCTCAGGCGTCCTACGAGCAGTACTTC.

The V and J genes are TRBV18 and TRBJ2-5, with D uncertain. Trimming removed 1 base from V and 4 bases from J, with 16 bases in between. Germline-derived CDR1 and CDR2 are KGHSH and LQKENI. This CDR3 spans 16 amino acids. DNA of the CDR3: TGTGCCAGCTCACCACGGCCCCAGGCCGGTCGAGAGACCCAGTACTTC. Amino acid sequence: CASSPRPQAGRETQYF.

This rearrangement joins TRBV9 to TRBJ2-6; maybe TRBD2 (7 bases). The length of the CDR3 is 16 residues. CDR1 is SGDLS and CDR2 is YYNGEE in the germline V gene. Trimming stripped 10 bases from V and 0 bases from J, with 17 bases between. Written as DNA, the CDR3 is TGTGCCTCCGGGGGGCAGGCCATCTCTGGGGCCAACGTCCTGACTTTC. Its translation: CASGGQAISGANVLTF.

The chain links TRBV7-9 to TRBJ2-1; possible D gene TRBD2, 5 bases. V gave up 3 bases and J gave up 1 base, with 13 bases separating them. Germline V gene lookup returns CDR1 SEHNR and CDR2 FQNEAQ (reference sequence). The CDR3 extends over 16 amino acids. The CDR3 is CASSFRAGFSYNEQFF. The CDR3 coding sequence is TGTGCCAGCAGCTTTAGGGCGGGTTTTTCCTACAATGAGCAGTTCTTC.